This TCR beta chain was profiled in a study of blood T cell repertoires in COVID-19. Across the study: COVID-19 samples from acute and convalescent phases originated in the United States, Italy and Spain. Sample material is recorded as cDNA or gDNA derived from T cells, B-cell-depleted T cells, or PBMCs.

Looked up from germline, CDR1 is SNHLY and CDR2 is FYNNEI. The CDR3 has 14 amino acids. The trim removed 8 bases at V and 4 bases at J, leaving 6 bases unmatched. Seattle's enrolled individuals joined amid active infection and were then monitored longitudinally. Authors' methods: Cell counts per sample came from amplifying reference gene primers. TCRdb keeps only in-frame clones here, not all; method: immunoSEQ multiplex PCR. V and J calls and clone size are copied from that table; D and trimming were computed from the DNA. The sample includes around 480,000 clones, approximately 88% of them seen just once.

The sample comprised peripheral blood. This clonotype originated in a woman in her 50s with COVID-19, enrolled during active disease. The chain is built from TRBV2 and TRBJ1-5; 9 positions agree with TRBD1. The CDR3 protein is CASVGQGLNQPQHF. For the CDR3, the DNA is TGTGCCAGCGTAGGACAGGGGCTTAATCAGCCCCAGCATTTT.